The clone carrying this TCR beta chain was detected a few times. Its specificity is not known. This record comes from a study of cytomegalovirus exposure and HLA in healthy donors. In the study overall: Ancestry clustering placed more than 65% of more than 350 genotyped donors in the Caucasian-associated cluster.

60 Vbeta and 13 Jbeta primers were used in PCR. Clones were sequenced by immunoSEQ multiplex PCR, and TCRdb holds only the in-frame ones, with some missing. This sample has 150,000 or so clones, with approximately 80% found just once. General observations from the study: TCR beta chain V- and J-gene trimming was linked, in a later analysis, to a missense variant in DCLRE1C. In vitro experiments confirmed that three CMV-associated chains were specific for CMV antigens.

The CDR3 is made up of 15 amino acids. J was trimmed by 4 bases and V by 5 bases; bases with no gene match: 6. The V gene's germline CDR1 is PRHDT and CDR2 FYEKMQ (reference sequence). This chain links TRBV13 with TRBJ2-1; TRBD2 matches at 9 bases. This clonotype originated in a young man in good health and CMV-seropositive. Sequenced sample: PBMCs. The CDR3 spells CASSARLAVYNEQFF. CDR3 in DNA: TGTGCCAGCAGCGCTCGACTAGCGGTATACAATGAGCAGTTCTTC.